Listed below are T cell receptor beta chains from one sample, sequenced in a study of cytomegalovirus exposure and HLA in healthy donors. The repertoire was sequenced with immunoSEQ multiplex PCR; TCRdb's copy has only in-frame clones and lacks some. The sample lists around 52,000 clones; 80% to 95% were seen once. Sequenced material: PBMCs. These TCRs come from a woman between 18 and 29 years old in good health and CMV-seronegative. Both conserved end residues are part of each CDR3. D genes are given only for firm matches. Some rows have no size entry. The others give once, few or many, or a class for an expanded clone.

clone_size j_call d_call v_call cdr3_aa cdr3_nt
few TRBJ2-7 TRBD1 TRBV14 CASSQWDRATYEQYF TGTGCCAGCAGCCAATGGGACAGGGCAACCTACGAGCAGTACTTC
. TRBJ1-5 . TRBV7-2 CASSKVGGISNQPQHF TGTGCCAGCAGCAAGGTCGGGGGAATTAGCAATCAGCCCCAGCATTTT
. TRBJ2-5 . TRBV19 CASSIGPQETQYF TGTGCCAGTAGTATTGGCCCCCAAGAGACCCAGTACTTC
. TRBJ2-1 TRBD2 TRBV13 CASTEAGGGNEQFF TGTGCCAGCACGGAGGCGGGAGGGGGTAATGAGCAGTTCTTC
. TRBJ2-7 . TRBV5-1 CASSLRSGPSDAYEQYF TGCGCCAGCAGCTTAAGAAGCGGGCCCTCAGACGCCTACGAGCAGTACTTC
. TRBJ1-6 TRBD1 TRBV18 CASSSDRANSPLHF TGTGCCAGCTCATCGGACAGGGCTAATTCACCCCTCCACTTT
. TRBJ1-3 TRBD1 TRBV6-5 CASSFRQGGSGNTIYF TGTGCCAGCAGTTTCAGACAGGGAGGCTCTGGAAACACCATATATTTT
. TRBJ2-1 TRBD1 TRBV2 CASSEGTGHYNEQFF TGTGCCAGCAGTGAAGGGACAGGCCACTACAATGAGCAGTTCTTC
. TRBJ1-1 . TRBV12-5 CASGFRGNTEAFF TGTGCTAGTGGTTTCCGGGGGAACACTGAAGCTTTCTTT
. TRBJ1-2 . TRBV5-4 CASSLMRTDYYGYTF TGTGCCAGCAGTCTAATGAGGACAGATTATTATGGCTACACCTTC
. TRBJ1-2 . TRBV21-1 CARVNSGGDFGYTF TGTGCCAGAGTAAATTCAGGGGGCGATTTTGGCTACACCTTC
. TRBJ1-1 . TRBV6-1 CASSEYGEGLNTEAFF TGTGCCAGCAGTGAATATGGGGAGGGCCTGAACACTGAAGCTTTCTTT
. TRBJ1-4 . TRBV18 CASSSRTATNEKLFF TGTGCCAGCTCATCGAGGACAGCAACTAATGAAAAACTGTTTTTT
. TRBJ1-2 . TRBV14 CASSQTAVPTYYGYTF TGTGCCAGCAGCCAAACCGCCGTCCCAACTTACTATGGCTACACCTTC
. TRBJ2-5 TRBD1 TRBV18 CASSHDREETQYF TGTGCCAGCTCCCACGACAGGGAAGAGACCCAGTACTTC
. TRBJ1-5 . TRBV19 CASSIVEYSNQPQHF TGTGCCAGTAGTATTGTAGAATATAGCAATCAGCCCCAGCATTTT
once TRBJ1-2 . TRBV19 CASRATGPSNYGYTF TGTGCCAGTAGAGCAACAGGGCCCAGCAACTATGGCTACACCTTC
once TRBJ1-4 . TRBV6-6 CASSYGRGTNEKLFF TGTGCCAGCAGTTACGGCAGGGGAACTAATGAAAAACTGTTTTTT
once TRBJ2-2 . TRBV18 CASSPVAGLNTGELFF TGTGCCAGCTCACCAGTGGCAGGGCTGAACACCGGGGAGCTGTTTTTT
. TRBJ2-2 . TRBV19 CASSPRLTENTGELFF TGTGCCAGTAGTCCTCGACTGACAGAGAACACCGGGGAGCTGTTTTTT
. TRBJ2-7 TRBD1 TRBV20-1 CSATGGDEQYF TGCAGTGCTACAGGGGGTGACGAGCAGTACTTC
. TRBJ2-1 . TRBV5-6 CASSFPYREQFF TGTGCCAGCAGCTTCCCCTACCGGGAGCAGTTCTTC
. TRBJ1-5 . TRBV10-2 CASSEFRDTNQPQHF TGCGCCAGCAGTGAGTTCCGGGACACGAATCAGCCCCAGCATTTT
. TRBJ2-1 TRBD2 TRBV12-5 CASGPASGPYNEQFF TGTGCTAGTGGTCCTGCTAGCGGGCCCTACAATGAGCAGTTCTTC
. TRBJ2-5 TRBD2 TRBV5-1 CASSWGLAMAQETQYF TGCGCCAGCAGCTGGGGACTAGCGATGGCCCAAGAGACCCAGTACTTC
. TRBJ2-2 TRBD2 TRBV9 CASSAQLAGGRGELFF TGTGCCAGCAGCGCACAACTAGCGGGGGGGCGCGGGGAGCTGTTTTTT
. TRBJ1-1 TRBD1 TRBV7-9 CASSWTGEANTEAFF TGTGCCAGCAGCTGGACAGGGGAGGCGAACACTGAAGCTTTCTTT
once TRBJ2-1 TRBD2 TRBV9 CASSGGAGNSYNEQFF TGTGCCAGCAGCGGGGGAGCGGGGAACTCCTACAATGAGCAGTTCTTC
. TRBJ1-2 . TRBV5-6 CASSLKSAYGYTF TGTGCCAGCAGCTTGAAGTCTGCGTATGGCTACACCTTC
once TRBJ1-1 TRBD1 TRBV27 CASRMRGQGALNTEAFF TGTGCCAGCAGGATGAGAGGACAGGGGGCACTGAACACTGAAGCTTTCTTT
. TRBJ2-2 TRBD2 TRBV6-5 CASSHLAGVAELFF TGTGCCAGCAGCCACTTAGCGGGGGTCGCGGAGCTGTTTTTT
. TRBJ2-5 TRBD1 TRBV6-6 CASSYQGGAETQYF TGTGCCAGCAGTTACCAAGGGGGCGCAGAGACCCAGTACTTC
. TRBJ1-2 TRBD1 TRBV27 CASSLLPTGGVYGYTF TGTGCCAGCAGTCTATTACCTACAGGGGGCGTCTATGGCTACACCTTC
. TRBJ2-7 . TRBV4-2 CASSQDPGSYEQYF TGTGCCAGCAGCCAAGATCCGGGTTCCTACGAGCAGTACTTC
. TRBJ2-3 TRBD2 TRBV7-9 CASSPRTSRSTDTQYF TGTGCCAGCAGCCCCAGGACTAGTCGGAGCACAGATACGCAGTATTTT
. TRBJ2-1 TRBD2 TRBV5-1 CASSLGLAGSPEQFF TGCGCCAGCAGCTTGGGACTAGCGGGATCACCTGAGCAGTTCTTC
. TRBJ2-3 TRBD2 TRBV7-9 CASSSLADLSTDTQYF TGTGCCAGCAGCTCCCTAGCGGATCTTTCCACAGATACGCAGTATTTT
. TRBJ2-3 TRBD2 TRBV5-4 CASSSGRGASTDTQYF TGTGCCAGCAGCAGCGGGAGGGGCGCGAGCACAGATACGCAGTATTTT
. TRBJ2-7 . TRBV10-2 CASTYSRSYEQYF TGCGCCAGCACATACTCACGATCGTACGAGCAGTACTTC
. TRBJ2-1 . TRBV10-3 CAIRGDSGNEQFF TGTGCCATCAGGGGGGATAGCGGCAATGAGCAGTTCTTC
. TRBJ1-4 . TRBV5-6 CASSLDYSGEKLFF TGTGCCAGCAGCTTGGATTACTCGGGTGAAAAACTGTTTTTT
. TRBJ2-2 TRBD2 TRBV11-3 CASRRLAERTGELFF TGTGCCAGCAGACGACTAGCGGAGAGAACCGGGGAGCTGTTTTTT
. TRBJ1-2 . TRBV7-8 CASSPTGRGYTF TGTGCCAGCAGCCCGACAGGACGTGGCTACACCTTC
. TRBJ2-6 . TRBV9 CASSGGSTNVLTF TGTGCCAGCAGCGGCGGCTCGACCAACGTCCTGACTTTC
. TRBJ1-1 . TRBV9 CASSVADSRSRGTEAFF TGTGCCAGCAGCGTAGCTGACAGCCGAAGTAGGGGTACTGAAGCTTTCTTT
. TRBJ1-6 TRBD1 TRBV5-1 CASSLGGTGNSPLHF TGCGCCAGCAGCTTGGGAGGGACAGGGAATTCACCCCTCCACTTT
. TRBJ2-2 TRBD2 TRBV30 CAWMTSAGGELFF TGTGCCTGGATGACTAGCGCGGGCGGGGAGCTGTTTTTT
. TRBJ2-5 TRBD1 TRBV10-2 CASLARDRGKETQYF TGCGCCAGCCTGGCCCGGGACAGGGGGAAGGAGACCCAGTACTTC
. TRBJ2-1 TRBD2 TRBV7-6 CASSPLARHSYNEQFF TGTGCCAGCAGCCCACTAGCGAGGCATTCCTACAATGAGCAGTTCTTC
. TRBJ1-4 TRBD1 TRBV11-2 CASSLAGGQINEKLFF TGTGCCAGCAGCTTAGCAGGGGGACAGATTAATGAAAAACTGTTTTTT
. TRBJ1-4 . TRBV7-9 CASSLGAGRDEKLFF TGTGCCAGCAGCTTAGGGGCGGGACGAGATGAAAAACTGTTTTTT
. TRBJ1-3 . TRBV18 CASSPSAGHSGNTIYF TGTGCCAGCTCACCAAGCGCAGGACACTCTGGAAACACCATATATTTT
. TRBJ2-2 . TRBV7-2 CASSISARSTGELFF TGTGCCAGCAGCATTAGCGCGAGGTCGACCGGGGAGCTGTTTTTT
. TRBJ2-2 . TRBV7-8 CASSLIRAGGTGELFF TGTGCCAGCAGCTTAATTCGAGCGGGCGGCACCGGGGAGCTGTTTTTT